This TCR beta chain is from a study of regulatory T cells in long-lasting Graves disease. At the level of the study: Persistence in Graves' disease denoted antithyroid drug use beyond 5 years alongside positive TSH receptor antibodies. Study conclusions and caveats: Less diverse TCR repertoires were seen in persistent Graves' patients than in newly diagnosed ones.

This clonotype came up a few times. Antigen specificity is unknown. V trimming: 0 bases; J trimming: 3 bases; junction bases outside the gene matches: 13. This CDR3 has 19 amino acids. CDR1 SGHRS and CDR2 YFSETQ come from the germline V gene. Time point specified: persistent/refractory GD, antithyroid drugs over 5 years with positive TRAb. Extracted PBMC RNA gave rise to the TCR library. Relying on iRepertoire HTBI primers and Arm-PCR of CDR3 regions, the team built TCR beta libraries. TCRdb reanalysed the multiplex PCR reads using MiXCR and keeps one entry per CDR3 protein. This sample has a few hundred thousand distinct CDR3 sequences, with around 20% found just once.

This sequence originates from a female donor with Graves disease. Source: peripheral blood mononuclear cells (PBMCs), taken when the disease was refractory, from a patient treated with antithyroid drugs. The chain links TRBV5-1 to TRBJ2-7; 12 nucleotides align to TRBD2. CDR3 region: CASSLASSGSSGRVYEQYF. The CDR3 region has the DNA TGCGCCAGCAGCTTGGCCTCGTCGGGGTCTAGCGGGAGGGTCTACGAGCAGTACTTC.